Listed below are T cell receptor beta chains from one sample, sequenced in a study of OX40 agonist ivuxolimab in advanced cancers. This table comes from immunoSEQ multiplex PCR, and its TCRdb copy is limited to in-frame clones, with some not included. The sample consists of some 130,000 clones, 90% to 95% of them appearing once. Sequencing used CD4+ or CD8+ T cells sorted from blood, obtained in a trial of the OX40 agonist ivuxolimab. The receptors derive from an adult with an advanced solid tumor such as melanoma, head and neck, liver or kidney cancer. The CDR3 runs from the conserved cysteine through the conserved F or W. The order of the fields is D gene, clone size, J gene, V gene, CDR3 DNA, CDR3 protein. A D gene is named only where the DNA matches it firmly. The size field is filled for only some rows; it gives once, few, many or a size class.

TRBD1,-,TRBJ2-3,TRBV5-1,TGCGCCAGCAGCGAAGGACAGGGAAGCACAGATACGCAGTATTTT,CASSEGQGSTDTQYF
-,once,TRBJ1-5,TRBV2,TGTGCCAGCAGCATAGAAGGGATACTAAGCAATCAGCCCCAGCATTTT,CASSIEGILSNQPQHF
-,-,TRBJ2-1,TRBV18,TGTGCCAGCTCACCGGACCAGTCCTACAATGAGCAGTTCTTC,CASSPDQSYNEQFF
-,-,TRBJ1-5,TRBV6-6,TGTGCCAGCAGTCTTAATCAGCCCCAGCATTTT,CASSLNQPQHF
-,few,TRBJ1-5,TRBV2,TGTGCCAGCAGGGGGGGCCCCCAGCCCCAGCATTTT,CASRGGPQPQHF
-,-,TRBJ2-3,TRBV18,TGTGCCAGCTCACCACCCTGGCGCGCGAATACGCAGTATTTT,CASSPPWRANTQYF
TRBD2,-,TRBJ2-7,TRBV5-1,TGCGCCAGCAGCTACGGGAGGTCTTACGAGCAGTACTTC,CASSYGRSYEQYF
TRBD1,few,TRBJ2-7,TRBV5-1,TGCGCCAGCAGCATCCTTGGGACAGAGGCCGAGCAGTACTTC,CASSILGTEAEQYF
-,-,TRBJ2-7,TRBV28,TGTGCCAGCAGTCACGTTTTAATCGAGCAGTACTTC,CASSHVLIEQYF
-,-,TRBJ2-3,TRBV13,TGTGCCAGCAGCTTAAAGACGGGGGCCTGGGATACGCAGTATTTT,CASSLKTGAWDTQYF
TRBD1,-,TRBJ1-1,TRBV29-1,TGCAGCTGTCAACAGGGGGCGGACACTGAAGCTTTCTTT,CSCQQGADTEAFF
TRBD1,-,TRBJ2-7,TRBV27,TGTGCCAGCAGTTTCGGGACAGAAGGAACCTACGAGCAGTACTTC,CASSFGTEGTYEQYF
-,-,TRBJ2-5,TRBV7-2,TGTGCCAGCAGCTTAGGACTAGTGGATGAGACCCAGTACTTC,CASSLGLVDETQYF
-,-,TRBJ2-3,TRBV28,TGTGCCAGCGGTCGGCAGGGCCGCACAGATACGCAGTATTTT,CASGRQGRTDTQYF
-,once,TRBJ2-1,TRBV7-2,TGTGCCAGCAGCCCCCCGGGGCAGGGAGATCACAATGAGCAGTTCTTC,CASSPPGQGDHNEQFF
-,few,TRBJ1-1,TRBV18,TGTGCCAGCTCACCATTCCGCAGGGAAGGCACTGAAGCTTTCTTT,CASSPFRREGTEAFF
-,once,TRBJ1-1,TRBV5-6,TGTGCCAGCAGCTTTGGACAGCGGAACACTGAAGCTTTCTTT,CASSFGQRNTEAFF
TRBD1,-,TRBJ1-2,TRBV5-1,TGCGCCAGCAGCACACAGGGGAACTATGGCTACACCTTC,CASSTQGNYGYTF
TRBD1,-,TRBJ1-3,TRBV28,TGTGCCAGCAGTAAACAGGGGATTAACTCTGGAAACACCATATATTTT,CASSKQGINSGNTIYF
-,-,TRBJ1-1,TRBV29-1,TGCAGCGTGAAACATGGTCAGGGTACTGAAGCTTTCTTT,CSVKHGQGTEAFF
-,-,TRBJ1-5,TRBV7-2,TGTGCCAGCAGCTTAGTTCCCAGGGATCAGCCCCAGCATTTT,CASSLVPRDQPQHF
-,-,TRBJ1-4,TRBV4-1,TGCGCCAGCAGCCAAGATTCCGGGGGGCGAGGGGAAAAACTGTTTTTT,CASSQDSGGRGEKLFF
-,-,TRBJ2-1,TRBV19,TGTGCCAGTAGTATTAGCGCTAACTCCTACAATGAGCAGTTCTTC,CASSISANSYNEQFF
-,once,TRBJ1-5,TRBV7-9,TGTGCCAGCAGCCCCAAGGGATCATGGCCCCAGCATTTT,CASSPKGSWPQHF
-,-,TRBJ1-1,TRBV15,TGTGCCACCAGCCCCCCCCAGGGGCGAGGTACCGACACTGAAGCTTTCTTT,CATSPPQGRGTDTEAFF
TRBD1,-,TRBJ2-7,TRBV30,TGTGCCTGGGCTACAGGGGACGAGCAGTACTTC,CAWATGDEQYF
-,-,TRBJ1-6,TRBV7-2,TGTGCCAGCAGCCCAGGGATGGGGGCTTCACCCCTCCACTTT,CASSPGMGASPLHF
-,-,TRBJ2-7,TRBV18,TGTGCCAGCTCACTCGGATACGAGCAGTACTTC,CASSLGYEQYF
-,-,TRBJ2-7,TRBV4-3,TGCGCCAGCAGCCATAGGACAGGGAGGGCTCCCTACGAGCAGTACTTC,CASSHRTGRAPYEQYF
-,-,TRBJ1-1,TRBV29-1,TGCAGCGTTGAATATAAATGGAACACTGAAGCTTTCTTT,CSVEYKWNTEAFF
-,-,TRBJ2-1,TRBV2,TGTGCCAGCATGCCGGGGGGCTTCAATGAGCAGTTCTTC,CASMPGGFNEQFF
-,once,TRBJ2-3,TRBV7-2,TGTGCCAGCAGTCGAGGGCCGGTTGGCACAGATACGCAGTATTTT,CASSRGPVGTDTQYF
TRBD2,-,TRBJ2-6,TRBV4-1,TGCGCCAGCAGCCAGGCCCGGACTAGAATAGTGACTGGGGCCAACGTCCTGACTTTC,CASSQARTRIVTGANVLTF
TRBD1,-,TRBJ2-7,TRBV5-1,TGCGCCAGCAGCACCGGACAGGACCCCTACGAGCAGTACTTC,CASSTGQDPYEQYF
-,-,TRBJ2-7,TRBV28,TGTGCCAGCAGTTTCCCGTGGGCCTACGAGCAGTACTTC,CASSFPWAYEQYF
-,-,TRBJ1-6,TRBV7-9,TGTGCCAGCAGCTTTTTGGGGACGGAGTATAATTCACCCCTCCACTTT,CASSFLGTEYNSPLHF
-,-,TRBJ2-3,TRBV10-3,TGTGCCATCAGTGAGTCGAGATCGGTAGCGGATACGCAGTATTTT,CAISESRSVADTQYF
-,-,TRBJ1-1,TRBV5-1,TGCGCCAGCAGCCCCCCCGGGGGGGCAGTGATGAACACTGAAGCTTTCTTT,CASSPPGGAVMNTEAFF
-,-,TRBJ1-3,TRBV7-8,TGTGCCAGCAGGGATCAGGGAGTATTGAGCTCTGGAAACACCATATATTTT,CASRDQGVLSSGNTIYF
TRBD1,-,TRBJ1-2,TRBV7-9,TGTGCCAGCAGCGGAGGGGACAGCAGCTATGGCTACACCTTC,CASSGGDSSYGYTF
-,once,TRBJ1-1,TRBV9,TGTGCCAGCAGCGTAGTTGAGGGGACTGAAGCTTTCTTT,CASSVVEGTEAFF
-,-,TRBJ2-1,TRBV6-1,TGTGCCATCAGTGAAGGCGGGATCTCCTACAATGAGCAGTTCTTC,CAISEGGISYNEQFF
TRBD1,once,TRBJ2-1,TRBV5-6,TGTGCCAGCAGCTTGAGGGACAGAGATTACAATGAGCAGTTCTTC,CASSLRDRDYNEQFF
TRBD2,once,TRBJ2-3,TRBV19,TGTGCCGCCAGCGGGAGTTGGTCTGGCACAGATACGCAGTATTTT,CAASGSWSGTDTQYF
-,-,TRBJ1-6,TRBV6-1,TGTGCCAGCGCTCAGGGTCTTCAAAATTCACCCCTCCACTTT,CASAQGLQNSPLHF
TRBD1,-,TRBJ1-4,TRBV5-4,TGTGCCAGCAGCCTTATCACAGGGGGCGCAAATGAAAAACTGTTTTTT,CASSLITGGANEKLFF
-,-,TRBJ1-1,TRBV6-5,TGTGCCAGCAGTTACTCGTTAGGGTCCACTGAAGCTTTCTTT,CASSYSLGSTEAFF
-,-,TRBJ1-1,TRBV29-1,TGCAGCGGGACACCGAACACTGAAGCTTTCTTT,CSGTPNTEAFF
-,-,TRBJ2-1,TRBV9,TGTGCCAGCAGTGTAACCTTTAGGGATGAGCAGTTCTTC,CASSVTFRDEQFF
-,-,TRBJ2-5,TRBV5-1,TGCGCCAGCAGCTTGGTTGCAGGCCGGGAGACCCAGTACTTC,CASSLVAGRETQYF
-,once,TRBJ2-7,TRBV10-3,TGTGCCATCAGCGGAACGGCGGCGACAGGTTATTACGAGCAGTACTTC,CAISGTAATGYYEQYF
-,-,TRBJ1-3,TRBV6-5,TGTGCCAGCAGTTACGGGCGAGACACCATATATTTT,CASSYGRDTIYF
-,-,TRBJ1-2,TRBV7-2,TGTGCCAGCAGCCCCACCCACGGGTCTGGTGGCTACACCTTC,CASSPTHGSGGYTF